The 13 T cell receptor beta chains presented below share a single source sample, sequenced in a study of blood T cell repertoires in COVID-19. Some clones are missing from TCRdb's copy, which holds only in-frame ones; the method was immunoSEQ multiplex PCR. The data show a few hundred thousand clones, with approximately 86% seen just once and about 3% held by the top ten. The sequenced sample was peripheral blood. Source of these receptors: a man between 60 and 75 years old with acute or convalescent COVID-19.

V gene TRBV5-8 combines with J gene TRBJ2-3; no firm D call. The CDR3 covers 14 residues. V lost 4 bases, J lost 4 bases, and 13 bases lay in between. Germline V lookup: CDR1 SGHTS, CDR2 YDEGEE. The CDR3 DNA reads TGTGCCAGCAGCCGGCAAGCGCTAGCAGATACGCAGTATTTT. It yields the protein CASSRQALADTQYF.

The genes are TRBV12-5 and TRBJ1-1; D might be TRBD1 (6 bases). CDR3 length equals 15 residues. V dropped 0 bases and J dropped 6 bases, with 14 bases sitting between them. In germline, CDR1 is LGHNT, CDR2 FRNRAP. CDR3 in amino acids: CASGLVLAGEPEAFF. The CDR3 nucleotides are TGTGCTAGTGGTTTGGTACTGGCAGGGGAGCCTGAAGCTTTCTTT.

This chain links TRBV5-6 with TRBJ1-2; possible D gene TRBD1, 5 bases. The length of the CDR3 is 14 residues. Germline V gene data show CDR1 as SGHDT and CDR2 as YYEEEE. Trimming removed 0 bases at V and 8 bases at J, with 14 bases between. In DNA form, the CDR3 reads TGTGCCAGCAGCTTGGTGGTGGGGCTACGGGGCTACACCTTC. Translation gives CASSLVVGLRGYTF.

This clone was counted a few times. This sequence joins TRBV15 and TRBJ2-1, with 9 bases matching TRBD1. The J segment lost 1 base and the V segment lost 6 bases, leaving 7 bases of the junction unmatched. CDR3 length: 16 amino acids. Germline CDR1 reads LNHNV; CDR2 reads YYDKDF (reference sequence). In DNA, the CDR3 is TGTGCCACCAGGGTAACCGGGACAGGGTCCTACAATGAGCAGTTCTTC. This sequence encodes CATRVTGTGSYNEQFF.

V usage is TRBV15 and J usage is TRBJ2-2, with D maybe TRBD1 (6 bases). V was shortened by 1 base and J by 1 base, with 7 bases between the two germline ends. The germline V gene has CDR1 LNHNV and CDR2 YYDKDF (reference sequence). CDR3 length equals 15 residues. CDR3 in amino acids: CATSRVQGNTGELFF. The CDR3 nucleotides read TGTGCCACCAGCAGAGTACAGGGGAACACCGGGGAGCTGTTTTTT.

The rearrangement uses TRBV18 and TRBJ1-6; D remains ambiguous. Germline CDR1 and CDR2: KGHSH and LQKENI. Deletions cut 0 bases from V and 5 bases from J, with 8 bases between. The CDR3 is made up of 15 amino acids. The CDR3 DNA is TGTGCCAGCTCACCACCCGCCAGGAATAATTCACCCCTCCACTTT. Residues: CASSPPARNNSPLHF.

CDR3 protein: CASSKASTRPRTSGAETQYF. The CDR3 region has the DNA TGTGCCAGCAGCAAAGCTTCCACTCGCCCGAGGACTAGCGGGGCAGAGACCCAGTACTTC. The chain is built from TRBV21-1 and TRBJ2-5; the table's D call TRBD2 went unverified against the DNA. TRBV21-1 is a pseudogene locus. CDR3 size: 20 residues.

V is TRBV2 and J is TRBJ1-5, with TRBD1 as a possible D gene (6 bases). The germline V and J ends were trimmed by 5 bases and 7 bases, with 15 bases remaining between them. Germline assignment: CDR1 SNHLY and CDR2 FYNNEI. This CDR3 has 14 residues. The CDR3 DNA follows: TGTGCCAGCAGTCCCGGGACAAACTCACAGCCCCAGCATTTT. The encoded protein is CASSPGTNSQPQHF.

The chain links TRBV27 to TRBJ2-1; TRBD2 matches 7 bases. The CDR3 runs to 13 residues. V shed 6 bases, J shed 13 bases, and the junction held 12 bases outside the gene matches. Germline V CDR1 and CDR2: MNHEY, SMNVEV (reference sequence). The CDR3 spells CASSPRGEMRQFF. CDR3 nucleotides: TGTGCCAGCAGCCCCCGGGGGGAAATGAGACAGTTCTTC.

J is TRBJ2-5 and V is TRBV5-1, with 13 nucleotides matching TRBD2. The CDR3 is made up of 15 amino acids. The trim removed 4 bases at V and 10 bases at J, leaving 10 bases unmatched. Germline V gene sequence: CDR1 SGHRS, CDR2 YFSETQ. For the CDR3, the DNA is TGCGCCAGCAGCCCGGGACTAGCGGGGCCCGGCGACCAGTACTTC. It is translated as CASSPGLAGPGDQYF.

The chain uses TRBV20-1 and TRBJ2-2; 9 nucleotides line up with TRBD2. V dropped 3 bases and J dropped 6; count of bases not matched to a gene: 8. The CDR3 sequence is 15 residues long. CDR1 is DFQATT and CDR2 is SNEGSKA in the germline V gene (reference sequence). CDR3 DNA sequence: TGCAGTGCTAGTGAGCCGCGGGGGGGCCCCGGGGAGCTGTTTTTT. It yields the protein CSASEPRGGPGELFF.

The chain couples TRBV7-6 to TRBJ1-2; TRBD1 might be the D (5 bases). The CDR3 covers 15 residues. In germline, CDR1 is SGHVS, CDR2 FNYEAQ. The V gene lost 3 bases and the J gene lost 2 bases, with 13 bases spanning the gap. The CDR3 region is CASSLTTAGNYGYTF. CDR3 DNA: TGTGCCAGCAGCTTGACAACCGCAGGGAACTATGGCTACACCTTC.

The CDR3 spells CASNGDRRMGYTF. CDR3 DNA sequence: TGTGCCAGCAACGGGGACAGGCGGATGGGCTACACCTTC. The chain combines TRBV28 with TRBJ1-2; 8 bases agree with TRBD1. Per germline, CDR1 MDHEN and CDR2 SYDVKM. The CDR3 extends over 13 amino acids. The trim removed 7 bases at V and 8 bases at J, leaving 9 bases unmatched.